Presented here are 14 T cell receptor beta chains from one specimen sequenced in a study of T cell repertoires in cytomegalovirus infection. TCRdb used MiXCR to reprocess the reads, holding one entry per CDR3 protein. The table shows about 920,000 distinct CDR3 sequences, with around 31% occurring only once. No antigen is known for these receptors. The input for sequencing was cultured CD8+ T cells from PBMCs, taken from culture after CMV antigen stimulation. These receptors originate from a human donor in good health (CMV status not recorded). Some clones in this sample may be carry-over from other donors' samples.

For the CDR3, the DNA is TGTGCCAGCAGTGGGGTAGGGGGACAGGGTGCCTACGAGCAGTACGTC. It specifies CASSGVGGQGAYEQYV. The V and J genes are TRBV28 and TRBJ2-7; 9 positions match TRBD1. From germline, CDR1 is MDHEN and CDR2 SYDVKM. This CDR3 has 16 amino acids. The trim removed 5 bases at V and 2 bases at J, leaving 10 bases unmatched.

The rearrangement links TRBV12-3 or TRBV12-4 to TRBJ2-3, with TRBD2 matching over 14 bases. The CDR3 totals 17 residues. Trimming at V came to 5 bases and at J to 5 bases, leaving 9 bases not matched to a gene. CDR3: CASSLPGLAGVIDTQYF. CDR3 coding DNA: TGTGCCAGCAGTCTTCCGGGACTAGCGGGGGTTATAGATACGCAGTATTTT.

This clonotype has a handful of counts. V usage is TRBV12-5 and J usage is TRBJ1-1; D uncertain. The CDR3 sequence is 13 residues long. Germline V lookup: CDR1 LGHNT, CDR2 FRNRAP. With 6 bases removed from V and 1 base from J, the gap between germline ends came to 9 bases. The chain's CDR3 is CASGPPSNTEAFF. The CDR3 DNA reads as TGTGCTAGTGGCCCCCCATCGAACACTGAAGCTTTCTTT.

The chain links TRBV6-5 to TRBJ2-1; 9 bases are shared with TRBD1. The germline gives CDR1 MNHEY, CDR2 SVGAGI. CDR3 length: 15 residues. With 6 bases clipped from V and 8 bases from J, the junction kept 11 bases outside the gene matches. The chain's CDR3 is CASSHRQGVIYEQFF. CDR3 nucleotides: TGTGCCAGCAGCCACCGACAGGGGGTGATTTATGAGCAGTTCTTC.

This clonotype appeared a few times. This chain connects TRBV7-2 to TRBJ2-7; TRBD2 agrees at 10 bases. CDR1 and CDR2 (germline): SGHTA, FQGNSA. CDR3 length: 15 residues. Losses at the gene ends were 3 bases for V and 0 bases for J; bases not matched to a gene: 2. CDR3 sequence: CASSFSGGSSYEQYV. CDR3 DNA: TGTGCCAGCAGCTTTAGCGGGGGGAGCTCCTACGAGCAGTACGTC.

In its sample, this clonotype was seen many times. This chain joins TRBV7-2 and TRBJ1-1; D is undetermined. From germline, CDR1 is SGHTA and CDR2 FQGNSA. This CDR3 is 12 amino acids long. Deletions cut 5 bases from V and 8 bases from J, with 12 bases between. The CDR3 DNA sequence: TGTGCCAGCAGCCCACCGGGAGACGAAGCTTTCTTT. Its translation is CASSPPGDEAFF.

This clonotype has only a few counts. The chain links TRBV6-1 to TRBJ1-1; no reliable D call. Germline assignment: CDR1 MNHNS and CDR2 SASEGT. The CDR3 has 11 amino acids. V gave up 8 bases and J gave up 5 bases, with 9 bases separating them. The CDR3: CASGGETEAFF. The CDR3 nucleotides are TGTGCCAGCGGCGGGGAAACTGAAGCTTTCTTT.

Here the CDR3 DNA reads TGTGCCAGCAGCTTGTCGGCAGGGGGGGACGAGCAGTACGTC. This codes for CASSLSAGGDEQYV. The chain employs TRBV5-4 and TRBJ2-7; D possibly uses TRBD1 or TRBD2 (7 bases each). Germline values: CDR1 SGHNT, CDR2 YYREEE (reference sequence). This CDR3 contains 14 residues. Trimming left V 1 base short and J 5 bases short, with 13 bases between.

This chain joins TRBV15 and TRBJ1-5; D gene uncertain. The CDR3 is made up of 14 amino acids. Germline V lookup: CDR1 LNHNV, CDR2 YYDKDF (reference sequence). V lost 8 bases, J lost 0 bases, and 11 bases lay in between. In nucleotides, the CDR3 is TGTGCCACCGGTAGCGGCAATAGCAATCAGCCCCAGCATTTT. The encoded protein is CATGSGNSNQPQHF.

The chain employs TRBV14 and TRBJ2-1; 11 bases align to TRBD1. CDR1 and CDR2 from the germline V gene are SGHDN and FVKESK. Losses at the gene ends were 1 base for V and 7 bases for J; bases not matched to a gene: 6. This CDR3 region has 16 residues. In DNA, the CDR3 is TGTGCCAGCAGCCAAGTACCGGGACAGGGGGTGAATGAGCAGTTCTTC. This translates into CASSQVPGQGVNEQFF.

This clonotype has at least ten counts. The V and J genes are TRBV7-6 and TRBJ1-1; D remains unclear. The V gene's germline CDR1 is SGHVS and CDR2 FNYEAQ. CDR3 length: 15 amino acids. Trimming removed 4 bases from V and 1 base from J, with 13 bases in between. In nucleotides, the CDR3 is TGTGCCAGCAGCTCGGTTAAAGGCCCGAACACTGAAGCTTTCTTT. It codes for CASSSVKGPNTEAFF.

The chain is built from TRBV24-1 and TRBJ2-1; 10 bases are a match to TRBD1. Per germline, CDR1 KGHDR and CDR2 SFDVKD. Trimming at V came to 3 bases and at J to 5 bases, leaving 6 bases not matched to a gene. The CDR3 length is 16 residues. CDR3 sequence reads: CATSDPDRGLNNEQFF. The DNA of the CDR3 is TGTGCCACCAGTGATCCCGACAGGGGGCTAAACAATGAGCAGTTCTTC.

This clonotype was found many times. The chain uses TRBV7-6 and TRBJ2-2, with 9 bases aligning to TRBD1. Germline trimming cut 6 bases from V and 4 bases from J; bases unmatched to any gene: 6. This CDR3 comprises 15 residues. Germline V gives CDR1 SGHVS, CDR2 FNYEAQ. This chain's CDR3 is CASSSGTGPTGELFF. The CDR3 nucleotides are TGTGCCAGCAGTTCCGGGACAGGGCCCACCGGGGAGCTGTTTTTT.

In its sample, this clonotype was seen many times. This rearrangement joins TRBV4-3 to TRBJ2-5, with TRBD2 matching 12 bases. In germline, CDR1 is LGHNA, CDR2 YSLEER. This CDR3 has 17 amino acids. V trimming: 0 bases; J trimming: 5 bases; junction bases outside the gene matches: 7. CDR3 sequence reads: CASSQDQTSGGGETQYF. As DNA, the CDR3 is TGCGCCAGCAGCCAAGATCAGACTAGCGGGGGTGGGGAGACCCAGTACTTC.